This T cell receptor (beta chain) appears in the sequencing data of a study of cytomegalovirus exposure and HLA in healthy donors. Study as a whole: Among about 400 genotyped donors, 80% to 90% fell in the Caucasian-associated ancestry cluster.

The study ran its PCR with 60 Vbeta and 13 Jbeta primers. As originally analysed: Counted up in a later analysis, unique TCR beta chains came to roughly 80 million, with around 12 million shared. Using immunoSEQ multiplex PCR, the repertoire was profiled, and TCRdb retains in-frame clones only, with some absent. The V and J calls and clone size come from that table; D and trimming were worked out from the DNA. The sample has more than 45,000 clones; the top ten hold around 17%. About this clone: Its antigen is unknown.

Per the germline V gene, CDR1 is MNHEY and CDR2 is SMNVEV (reference sequence). CDR3 size: 13 residues. Trimming shortened V by 4 bases and J by 7 bases, and 10 bases separated the two germline ends. Overall study findings and caveats: Researchers reported in a later analysis that a missense DCLRE1C variant was tied to TCR beta V- and J-gene trimming.

Sequenced material: PBMCs. The chain recombines TRBV27 with TRBJ2-2; no firm D call. This clonotype was sampled from a male donor in good health and CMV-seronegative. The CDR3 DNA reads TGTGCCAGCAGTTACACCACCTTCGGGGAGCTGTTTTTT. This encodes CASSYTTFGELFF.